The entry that follows covers one TCR beta chain sequence. The data are from a study of blood T cell repertoires in COVID-19. In the study overall: Specimens from acute and convalescent COVID-19 originated in the United States, Italy and Spain. PBMCs, B-cell-depleted T cells, or T cells were the source of the cDNA or gDNA that made up the material.

Per the original data handling: Reference gene primer amplification gave estimated nucleated cell counts. The protocol was immunoSEQ multiplex PCR, while the TCRdb copy is restricted to in-frame clones and leaves out a portion. V, J and clone size derive from that table, while D and trimming were established from the DNA sequence. The repertoire includes under 200,000 clones, about nine tenths of them detected once, and nearly 0.55% sits in the top ten. Trimming took 6 bases from V and 0 from J; bases not matched to a gene: 17. This CDR3 has 20 amino acids. CDR1 and CDR2 (germline): MDHEN, SYDVKM. Sequencing was performed on peripheral blood. The chain carries TRBV28 and TRBJ2-2; 9 bases agree with TRBD2. The receptor was derived from a man aged 45-60 years with acute or convalescent COVID-19. The CDR3 sequence: CASRLRSGRPSGTNTGELFF. CDR3 nucleotide sequence: TGTGCCAGCAGGCTACGTTCAGGGAGGCCTAGCGGGACGAACACCGGGGAGCTGTTTTTT.